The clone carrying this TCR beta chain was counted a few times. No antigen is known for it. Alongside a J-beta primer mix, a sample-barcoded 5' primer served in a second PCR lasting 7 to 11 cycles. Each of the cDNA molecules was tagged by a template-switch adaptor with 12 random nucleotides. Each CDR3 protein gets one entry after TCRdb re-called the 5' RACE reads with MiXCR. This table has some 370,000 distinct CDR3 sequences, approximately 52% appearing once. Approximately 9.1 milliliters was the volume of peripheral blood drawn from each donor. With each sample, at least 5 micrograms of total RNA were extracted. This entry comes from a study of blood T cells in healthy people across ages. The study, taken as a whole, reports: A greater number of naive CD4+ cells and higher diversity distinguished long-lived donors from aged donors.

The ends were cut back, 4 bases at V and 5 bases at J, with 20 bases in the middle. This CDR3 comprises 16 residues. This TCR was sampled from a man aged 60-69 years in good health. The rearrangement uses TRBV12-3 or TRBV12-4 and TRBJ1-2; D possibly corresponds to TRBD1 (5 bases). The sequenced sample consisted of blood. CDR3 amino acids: CASSSAGTKKGYGYTF. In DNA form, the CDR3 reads TGTGCCAGCAGTTCAGCCGGGACCAAGAAGGGGTATGGCTACACCTTC.